This T cell receptor beta chain was recorded in a study of blood T cell repertoires in COVID-19. Study-wide background: COVID-19 samples, acute and convalescent, were from the United States, Italy and Spain. T cells, B-cell-depleted T cells, or PBMCs provided the cDNA or gDNA that served as material.

The CDR3 is 12 amino acids. The V gene's germline CDR1 is DFQATT and CDR2 SNEGSKA (reference sequence). Trimming cost V 3 bases and J 4 bases; bases outside gene matches: 2. Source study methods: Nucleated cell counts were estimated from reference gene primer amplification. The table came from immunoSEQ multiplex PCR; TCRdb's copy has only in-frame clones and leaves some out. V and J calls and clone size come straight from that table; D and trimming were deduced from the DNA. The table lists just under 9,000 clones, about 88% of them singletons. Sequences were obtained from peripheral blood. The receptor was isolated from a human donor with active COVID-19. The donor label of this sample is uncertain. The chain couples TRBV20-1 to TRBJ2-7, with 8 bases fitting TRBD2. The CDR3, as DNA: TGCAGTGCTAGTGAGCGGGAGTACGAGCAGTACGTC. Its translation is CSASEREYEQYV.